This T cell receptor beta chain was captured in a study of a mutant IDH1 vaccine in newly diagnosed glioma. As for the study in general: Prior therapy was radiotherapy, temozolomide, or both; most received both.

Profiling relied on immunoSEQ multiplex PCR, and the TCRdb table lists in-frame clones only, not all of them. Of tens of thousands of clones listed, roughly 80% are singletons. The germline CDR1 and CDR2 sequences are LGHNA and YSLEER. Trimming left V 3 bases short and J 11 bases short, with 22 bases between. This CDR3 region has 15 residues. Specified time point: baseline, week 1 (first vaccination visit). Regarding treatment: pre-vaccination baseline after standard-of-care therapy. General study findings and limits: Pseudoprogression appeared unlinked to shifts in leading peripheral T cell clonotypes.

As concerns this clone: Its antigen is currently unknown.

The sequencing used PBMCs, collected from a glioma patient treated with radiotherapy, temozolomide or both. This clonotype was sampled from a woman aged 45-65 years with glioma. The chain uses TRBV4-3 and TRBJ1-1, with a tentative D call TRBD1 (6 bases). The CDR3 spells CASSQAHGGREFAFF. DNA for the CDR3: TGCGCCAGCAGCCAGGCTCACGGGGGCAGGGAATTTGCTTTCTTT.